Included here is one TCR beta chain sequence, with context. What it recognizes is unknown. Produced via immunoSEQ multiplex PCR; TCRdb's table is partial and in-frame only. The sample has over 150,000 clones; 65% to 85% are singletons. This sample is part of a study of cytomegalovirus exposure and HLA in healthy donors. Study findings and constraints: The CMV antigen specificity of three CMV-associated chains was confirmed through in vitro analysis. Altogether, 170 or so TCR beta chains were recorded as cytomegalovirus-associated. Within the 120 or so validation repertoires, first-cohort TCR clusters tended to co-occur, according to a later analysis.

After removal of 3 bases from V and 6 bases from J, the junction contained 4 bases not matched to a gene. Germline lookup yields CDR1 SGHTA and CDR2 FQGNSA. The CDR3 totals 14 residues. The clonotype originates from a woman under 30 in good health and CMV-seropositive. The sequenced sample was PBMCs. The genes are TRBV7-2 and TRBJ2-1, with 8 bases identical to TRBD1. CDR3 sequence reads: CASSLDRASNEQFF. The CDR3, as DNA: TGTGCCAGCAGCTTGGACAGGGCCTCCAATGAGCAGTTCTTC.